What follows are 12 T cell receptor beta chains derived from one specimen sequenced in a study of blood T cells in healthy people across ages. Combining a sample-barcoded 5' primer with a J-beta primer mix, a second PCR ran for 7 to 11 cycles. TCRdb independently ran MiXCR on the 5' RACE reads; one entry per CDR3 protein. The sample includes 1.5 million to 2 million distinct CDR3 sequences, about 28% of them seen just once. Sequencing was done on a sample of blood. The receptors come from a woman aged 25-40 years in good health.

This clonotype came up many times. The chain joins TRBV7-2 to TRBJ1-6; no definite D call. V lost 3 bases and J lost 7, with 13 bases in between. CDR1 SGHTA and CDR2 FQGNSA come from the germline V gene. The CDR3 consists of 15 residues. In DNA form, the CDR3 reads TGTGCCAGCAGCTTCGGGCAGACCGAGAATTCACCCCTCCACTTT. Protein: CASSFGQTENSPLHF.

The V call is TRBV7-9, the J call TRBJ1-2; TRBD1 matches at 8 bases. The length of the CDR3 is 14 residues. Germline assignment: CDR1 SEHNR and CDR2 FQNEAQ (reference sequence). J gave up 8 bases and V 0 bases, and 5 bases lay outside the gene matches. The CDR3 DNA is TGTGCCAGCAGCTTAGCGGACAGGGTGAGCGGCTACACCTTC. Its translation: CASSLADRVSGYTF.

This clonotype has at least ten counts. The V call is TRBV12-3 or TRBV12-4, the J call TRBJ2-7; 11 positions agree with TRBD2. V trimming: 2 bases; J trimming: 4 bases; junction bases outside the gene matches: 4. This CDR3 contains 15 residues. CDR3 DNA: TGTGCCAGCAGTTTATCTCCTAGCGGGGGGTACGAGCAGTACTTC. Its translation: CASSLSPSGGYEQYF.

The table lists this clonotype with many counts. The chain joins TRBV20-1 to TRBJ2-7; unclear D gene. CDR3 length: 11 amino acids. Germline V gives CDR1 DFQATT, CDR2 SNEGSKA (reference sequence). V was clipped by 6 bases and J by 5 bases, with 11 bases between them. The chain's CDR3 is CSASLLDEQYF. CDR3 DNA sequence: TGCAGTGCCTCACTTTTGGACGAGCAGTACTTC.

This clonotype has a handful of counts. This chain uses TRBV7-8 with TRBJ1-2; no clear D. This CDR3 is built from 13 residues. V was cut by 2 bases and J by 7 bases, with 11 bases left in between. Germline V gene data show CDR1 as SGHVS and CDR2 as FQNEAQ. The CDR3: CASSLSPPGGYTF. The CDR3 DNA reads as TGTGCCAGCAGCTTATCCCCTCCAGGTGGCTACACCTTC.

V and J are TRBV4-1 and TRBJ1-5; tentative D call: TRBD1 (6 bases). The germline V gene has CDR1 MGHRA and CDR2 YSYEKL. CDR3 size: 15 residues. Trimming took 3 bases from V and 5 from J, leaving 14 bases between them. This chain's CDR3 is CASSHLQGVDQPQHF. The CDR3 DNA is TGCGCCAGCAGCCACCTACAGGGAGTCGATCAGCCCCAGCATTTT.

The V and J genes are TRBV11-2 and TRBJ2-4, with 7 bases fitting TRBD2. Losses at the gene ends were 8 bases for V and 9 bases for J; bases not matched to a gene: 16. Germline CDR1 and CDR2: SGHAT and FQNNGV. The CDR3 is made up of 15 amino acids. The CDR3 reads CASDPSPGGLGIQYF. Written as DNA, the CDR3 is TGTGCCAGCGATCCCTCCCCCGGGGGGTTGGGCATTCAGTACTTC.

The table lists this clonotype with a few counts. This sequence joins TRBV6-5 and TRBJ2-4; 7 bases map to TRBD2. The J call may be mistaken, given a closer DNA end match to TRBJ2-5. The CDR3 is 14 amino acids. Per the germline V gene, CDR1 is MNHEY and CDR2 is SVGAGI. Written as DNA, the CDR3 is TGTGCCAGCAGTTACGGCGGGAGTCTGGAGACCCAGTACTTC. Translated: CASSYGGSLETQYF.

The rearrangement uses TRBV11-2 and TRBJ2-6; tentatively, D is TRBD1 (6 bases). The CDR3 covers 14 residues. CDR1 SGHAT and CDR2 FQNNGV come from the germline V gene. The ends were cut back, 10 bases at V and 1 base at J, with 11 bases in the middle. The CDR3 sequence is CATGTGSGANVLTF. Here the CDR3 DNA reads TGTGCCACCGGTACAGGGTCTGGGGCCAACGTCCTGACTTTC.

V is TRBV18 and J is TRBJ2-1, with no clear D. Germline V gives CDR1 KGHSH, CDR2 LQKENI. V lost 6 bases to trimming and J lost 7 bases, with 13 bases between them. This CDR3 is 13 amino acids long. DNA for the CDR3: TGTGCCAGCTCCACGGGTTTGGGGAATGAGCAGTTCTTC. Its translation: CASSTGLGNEQFF.

This clonotype was observed a handful of times. The rearrangement uses TRBV20-1 and TRBJ1-4, with unresolved D. The CDR3 loop spans 11 amino acids. With 4 bases removed from V and 8 bases from J, the gap between germline ends came to 8 bases. Germline CDR1 reads DFQATT; CDR2 reads SNEGSKA (reference sequence). The CDR3 is CSAMIREKLFF. As DNA, the CDR3 is TGCAGTGCTATGATCCGGGAAAAACTGTTTTTT.

With regard to this clonotype: One base away lies a much larger clone, so this may be a sequencing read error. The chain's CDR3 is CAGNRGQADEQFF. The DNA of the CDR3 is TGTGCCGGCAATCGCGGACAGGCGGATGAGCAGTTCTTC. The J gene is TRBJ2-1, the V gene TRBV2, with 7 bases lining up with TRBD1. J gave up 8 bases and V 11 bases, and 12 bases lay outside the gene matches. This CDR3 is built from 13 residues. Germline assignment: CDR1 SNHLY and CDR2 FYNNEI. The full variable domain, its missing parts supplied by reference TRBV2 and TRBJ2-1, is EPEVTQTPSHQVTQMGQEVILRCVPISNHLYFYWYRQILGQKVEFLVSFYNNEISEKSEIFDDQFSVERPDGSNFTLKIRSTKLEDSAMYFCAGNRGQADEQFFGPGTRLTVL.